This TCR beta chain was recorded in a study of neurological immune-mediated disorders. The cDNA was produced through 5'RACE with 10-nucleotide random UMIs. In each sequencing run, over 160 million TCR-beta sequences were generated from 15-18 subjects. TCRdb analysed the 5' RACE reads with MiXCR anew, one entry per CDR3 protein. The data show fewer than 50,000 distinct CDR3 sequences, over 8.5% seen once. Regarding time point: technical triplicate 1. PBMCs stored at -80 C, numbering 2 million, were the origin of the unsorted libraries. In this sample, this clonotype turned up many times. Sequencing was performed on PBMCs. This sequence was found in a man aged 55 to 69 with HTLV-1-associated myelopathy (HAM/TSP).

CDR3 residues: CSYRDGEQFF. The DNA of the CDR3 is TGCAGCTACCGGGACGGTGAGCAGTTCTTC. This chain joins TRBV29-1 and TRBJ2-1; either TRBD1 or TRBD2 may supply D (5 bases each). Looked up from germline, CDR1 is SQVTM and CDR2 is ANQGSEA. The CDR3 totals 10 residues. Trimming took 8 bases from V and 9 from J, leaving 11 bases between them.